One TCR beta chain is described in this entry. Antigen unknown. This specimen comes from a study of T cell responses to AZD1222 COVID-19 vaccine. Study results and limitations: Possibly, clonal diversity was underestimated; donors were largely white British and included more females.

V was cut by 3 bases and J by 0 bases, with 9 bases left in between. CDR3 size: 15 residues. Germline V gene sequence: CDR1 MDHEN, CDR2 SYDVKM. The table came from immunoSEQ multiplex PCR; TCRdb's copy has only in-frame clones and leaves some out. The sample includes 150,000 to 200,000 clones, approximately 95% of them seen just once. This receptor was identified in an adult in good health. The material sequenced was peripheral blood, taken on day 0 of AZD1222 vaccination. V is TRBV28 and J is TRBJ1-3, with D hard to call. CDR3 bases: TGTGCCAGCAGTTTTGGCACAGCCTCTGGAAACACCATATATTTT. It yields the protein CASSFGTASGNTIYF.